This T cell receptor beta chain appears in the sequencing data of a study of T cells after yellow fever vaccination (dated by TCRdb to about 2019). About the full investigation: The SMART-Seq v4 Ultra Low Input RNA kit was used to prepare libraries from fractions with low cell numbers. To track T-cell clones before and after primary and booster YFV17D yellow fever vaccination, bulk TCR alpha and beta repertoires were sequenced longitudinally. The cohort comprised two healthy male donors, one aged 18 to 30 and one aged 30 to 40 years. Blood was drawn at multiple timepoints before and after primary and secondary immunization, with bulk PBMC replicates and cell subsets isolated. The study at large found these results: FACS-sorted repertoires could contain abundant contaminating clonotypes from the bulk population, so computational filtering was required. A small share of clonotypes occurred in both CD4 and CD8 compartments, likely arising from convergent recombination. After the booster, most of the clones that had expanded following primary vaccination were detected again (just under 97% of CD4 and 80% to 90% of CD8), which suggests that memory was broadly maintained. The study included only a couple of donors, which limits how far the findings can be generalized. The secondary T-cell response was weaker than the primary response but faster, peaking on day 5 instead of day 15.

Trimmed from V: 6 bases; trimmed from J: 1 base; junction bases lacking a gene match: 4. CDR1 and CDR2 are read off the germline V gene as MDHEN and SYDVKM. From cysteine to phenylalanine, the CDR3 is 15 amino acids long. The entry retains the CDR3 DNA only, 45 bases that are in frame from base 1. This specimen's treatment or condition label, per the study, means: live attenuated yellow fever vaccine strain. At every blood-draw timepoint, two biological replicates of bulk PBMCs were collected. A standard Ficoll-Paque protocol was used to isolate PBMCs from peripheral blood. RNA was extracted with TriZol from bulk PBMCs, CD4 and CD8 fractions, and dextramer-positive and dextramer-negative fractions. This clonotype occurred a few times. Its antigen specificity is not known. No much larger clone is present one base from it, and per-base qualities are unavailable. Sequencing took place on an Illumina NovaSeq 6000. TCR cDNA was synthesized by 5'RACE template switching, which introduced a universal primer site and unique molecular identifiers. cDNA synthesis was primed from both the TCR alpha and TCR beta constant segments. Library amplification used two PCR steps, and the second PCR step added sample barcodes and sequencing adapters. Sequencing of libraries was done on Illumina HiSeq 2500 (2x100 bp) or NovaSeq (2x150 bp). The study's processing was this. Demultiplexing of reads and collapsing into UMI consensus sequences were performed with MIGEC, and V(D)J alignment was carried out with MiXCR. Using edgeR on replicate PBMC samples, clonotypes were called vaccine-responding if FDR was below 0.01 and the log2 fold change was above 5 up to day 15. Each bulk clonotype received a CD4 or CD8 identity based on whether the sequenced CD4 or CD8 repertoire contained that clonotype at higher abundance. In-frame beta chains were kept once TCRdb had trimmed the public reads at Q25 with fastp and called clones with MiXCR. When rows share a CDR3 protein, they turn into one entry using the most common DNA and genes. Clone size and V and J calls follow TCRdb, not the original study. The sample yields 350,000 to 450,000 distinct CDR3 sequences; approximately 18% were counted once. The ten most abundant clones make up over 15% of the sample.

The sequencing here drew on PBMCs, taken before the yellow fever booster vaccination. The receptor was isolated from a man aged 18 to 30 who received the YFV17D yellow fever vaccine. Rearrangement joined TRBV28 to TRBJ2-3; 10 bases in the junction line up with TRBD2. The bases read TGTGCCAGCAGGGGAGCGGGGGGGGGCACAGATACGCAGTATTTT. Protein translation: CASRGAGGGTDTQYF.